A single sample is the source of the 11 T cell receptor beta chains below, sequenced in a study of shared clonotypes between healthy human individuals. Libraries were prepared by immunoSEQ multiplex PCR; TCRdb keeps only in-frame clonotypes and omits some of them. This sample has a few million clones, with approximately 96% found just once. The sequenced sample consisted of naive CD4+ T cells sorted from blood. Stated subset: CD45RA+ positively selected. All receptors derive from a man between 18 and 29 years old in good health.

The chain employs TRBV11-2 and TRBJ2-5; TRBD2 aligns across 12 bases. CDR1 is SGHAT, CDR2 FQNNGV, per germline. V shed 5 bases and J 5 bases; nucleotides not matched to a gene: 18. The CDR3 length is 19 residues. Here the CDR3 DNA reads TGTGCCAGCAGCCCTCCGCCTAGCGGGGGGGTGGGTGTGAGGGAGACCCAGTACTTC. Its protein product is CASSPPPSGGVGVRETQYF.

The chain uses TRBV6-5 and TRBJ1-4, with D perhaps TRBD1 (5 bases). The CDR3 runs 14 residues. Trimming shortened V by 6 bases and J by 7 bases, and 15 bases separated the two germline ends. CDR1 and CDR2 from the germline V gene are MNHEY and SVGAGI. The CDR3 region has the DNA TGTGCCAGCAGCCTTGGGGGTAATAGTGAAAAACTGTTTTTT. This encodes CASSLGGNSEKLFF.

The J gene is TRBJ2-1, the V gene TRBV6-6, with 8 bases that match TRBD1. Germline trimming cut 4 bases from V and 5 bases from J; bases unmatched to any gene: 10. This CDR3 spans 16 amino acids. Germline-derived CDR1 and CDR2 are MNHNY and SVGAGI (reference sequence). The DNA of the CDR3 is TGTGCCAGCAGTTGGAGACAGGGGATCGTCCACAATGAGCAGTTCTTC. It is translated as CASSWRQGIVHNEQFF.

About this clone: Other DNA sequences of this sample code for an identical CDR3. The rearrangement links TRBV28 to TRBJ1-5, with no clear D. Germline CDR1 MDHEN, CDR2 SYDVKM. The germline V and J ends were trimmed by 9 bases and 0 bases, with 6 bases remaining between them. The CDR3 consists of 12 residues. The CDR3 DNA reads TGTGCCAGTCGGGATAGCAATCAGCCCCAGCATTTT. This translates into CASRDSNQPQHF.

The J gene is TRBJ2-3, the V gene TRBV10-3; 12 bases match TRBD2. Germline V lookup: CDR1 ENHRY, CDR2 SYGVKD. With 6 bases clipped from V and 1 base from J, the junction kept 8 bases outside the gene matches. The CDR3 consists of 17 residues. This CDR3 is CAIRAPSGGAGTDTQYF. CDR3 nucleotide sequence: TGTGCCATCAGGGCGCCTAGCGGGGGGGCGGGCACAGATACGCAGTATTTT.

This chain uses TRBV4-3 with TRBJ2-7; 7 nucleotides line up with TRBD1. Per germline, CDR1 LGHNA and CDR2 YSLEER. This CDR3 is built from 15 residues. Trimming cost V 6 bases and J 4 bases; bases outside gene matches: 12. CDR3 DNA: TGCGCCAGCAGTCGCGTCCAGGGGGAACAATACGAGCAGTACTTC. Translated: CASSRVQGEQYEQYF.

This rearrangement joins TRBV30 to TRBJ1-1; maybe TRBD1 (5 bases). Germline values: CDR1 GTSNPN, CDR2 SVGIG (reference sequence). This CDR3 contains 14 residues. The ends were cut back, 2 bases at V and 4 bases at J, with 14 bases in the middle. The DNA for the CDR3 is TGTGCCTGGAGTCAGGGATATGTCGGCACTGAAGCTTTCTTT. The encoded protein is CAWSQGYVGTEAFF.

The V and J genes are TRBV29-1 and TRBJ2-7, with 9 bases lining up with TRBD1. This CDR3 contains 15 residues. Germline-derived CDR1 and CDR2 are SQVTM and ANQGSEA. Trimming took 0 bases from V and 6 from J; bases not matched to a gene: 9. In nucleotides, the CDR3 is TGCAGCGTTGAAGACCCACGGGGACAGGGTTTCGAGCAGTACTTC. Translating gives CSVEDPRGQGFEQYF.

V and J are TRBV21-1 and TRBJ2-7; TRBD2 is the table's D call, not checked against the DNA. TRBV21-1 corresponds to a pseudogene. This CDR3 comprises 16 residues. The CDR3 is CASTKWKEGISYEQYF. CDR3 in DNA: TGTGCCAGCACGAAATGGAAAGAGGGAATCTCCTACGAGCAGTACTTC.

This chain links TRBV23-1 with TRBJ2-7; D might be TRBD2 (6 bases). TRBV23-1 is marked as an open reading frame, function uncertain. V lost 0 bases to trimming and J lost 6 bases, with 15 bases between them. This CDR3 spans 15 amino acids. This chain's CDR3 is CASSQSRSGRREQYF. The CDR3 DNA follows: TGCGCCAGCAGTCAATCGAGGAGCGGGCGCCGCGAGCAGTACTTC.

The V and J genes are TRBV5-6 and TRBJ1-2, with 7 bases aligning to TRBD1. The V gene end was trimmed by 4 bases and the J gene end by 5 bases; junction bases not matched to a gene: 14. CDR1 and CDR2 (germline): SGHDT, YYEEEE. CDR3 size: 16 residues. CDR3 coding DNA: TGTGCCAGCAGCCTTGATCCGACAGGGCTCGGGTATGGCTACACCTTC. Residues: CASSLDPTGLGYGYTF.